The 8 T cell receptor beta chains reported below all come from one sample, sequenced in a study of read filtering for tumor transcriptome and immune sequencing. Molecular barcoded adaptors covering alpha/delta and beta/gamma chains were used on about 390 ng RNA. TCRdb passed the reads through MiXCR, listing each CDR3 protein once. This table has about 46,000 distinct CDR3 sequences, 15% to 20% appearing once. Sequencing input: a population of CD138-negative cells sorted from bone marrow. The receptors originated from a donor at least 40 years old with multiple myeloma.

As concerns this clonotype: A much larger clonotype is one base distant, so this may be a read error. The chain combines TRBV2 with TRBJ2-7; 11 nucleotides align to TRBD1. V was clipped by 4 bases and J by 4 bases; unmatched bases: 6. Germline CDR1 and CDR2: SNHLY and FYNNEI. The CDR3 spans 15 residues. The CDR3, as DNA: TGTGCCAGCAGTGGAGAGGGACAGGGGGGATACGAGCAGTACTTC. It yields the protein CASSGEGQGGYEQYF.

This clonotype was observed a few times. The chain links TRBV3-1 to TRBJ2-7; D is possibly TRBD2 (6 bases). The CDR3 has 15 residues. The germline V gene has CDR1 LGHDT and CDR2 YNNKEL (reference sequence). The V and J ends lost 1 base and 0 bases respectively, with 10 bases between them. The CDR3 coding sequence is TGTGCCAGCAGCCAAGTGCTACTAGCCTCCTACGAGCAGTACTTC. Its protein is CASSQVLLASYEQYF.

This clonotype came up many times. The chain has TRBV7-2 and TRBJ2-7; D is possibly TRBD1 or TRBD2 (5 bases each). The ends were cut back, 1 base at V and 6 bases at J, with 13 bases in the middle. In germline, CDR1 is SGHTA, CDR2 FQGNSA. The CDR3 extends over 14 amino acids. CDR3 sequence: CASSLVGEHREQYF. Written as DNA, the CDR3 is TGTGCCAGCAGCTTAGTAGGGGAGCACCGCGAGCAGTACTTC.

A note on this clonotype: This is likely an artifact of a read error, given a far larger clone one base away. The chain uses TRBV12-3 or TRBV12-4 and TRBJ2-2; D remains ambiguous. The CDR3 length is 14 residues. The CDR3 bases are TGTGCCAGCAGTTTAGCCAGAAACACCCGGGAGCTGTTTTTT. Its translation: CASSLARNTRELFF.

This clonotype has at least ten counts. The rearrangement links TRBV25-1 to TRBJ2-2; either TRBD1 or TRBD2 may fit D (5 bases each). V was clipped by 2 bases and J by 8 bases, with 6 bases between them. Germline CDR1 is MGHDK and CDR2 is SYGVNS. CDR3 size: 12 residues. As DNA, the CDR3 is TGTGCCAGCAGTGAAGGGGGTGGGGAGCTGTTTTTT. The encoded protein is CASSEGGGELFF.

As for this clonotype: This could be a read error, since a much larger clone is one nucleotide away. This rearrangement joins TRBV25-1 to TRBJ2-3; the D is unclear. The CDR3 runs to 12 residues. Trimming removed 2 bases at V and 7 bases at J, with 7 bases between. CDR1 and CDR2 from the germline V gene are MGHDK and SYGVNS. The CDR3 DNA reads TGTGCCAGCAGTGAAAACTCCCATACGCAGTATTTT. Translated: CASSENSHTQYF.

This clonotype was detected ten times or more. This sequence joins TRBV15 and TRBJ2-5, with 13 nucleotides matching TRBD2. Germline V gene sequence: CDR1 LNHNV, CDR2 YYDKDF (reference sequence). After removal of 5 bases from V and 0 bases from J, the junction contained 3 bases not matched to a gene. The CDR3 contains 16 residues. The CDR3 here is CATSVGLAGYQETQYF. The CDR3 coding sequence is TGTGCCACCAGCGTGGGACTAGCGGGGTACCAAGAGACCCAGTACTTC.

This clonotype was detected many times. In DNA, the CDR3 is TGTGCCTGGAGTGCCCTAGCGGGGTGGGAGACCCAGTACTTC. Protein: CAWSALAGWETQYF. This chain joins TRBV30 and TRBJ2-5, with 9 bases aligning to TRBD2. Germline CDR1 and CDR2: GTSNPN and SVGIG (reference sequence). After removal of 1 base from V and 5 bases from J, the junction contained 5 bases not matched to a gene. This CDR3 is 14 amino acids long.